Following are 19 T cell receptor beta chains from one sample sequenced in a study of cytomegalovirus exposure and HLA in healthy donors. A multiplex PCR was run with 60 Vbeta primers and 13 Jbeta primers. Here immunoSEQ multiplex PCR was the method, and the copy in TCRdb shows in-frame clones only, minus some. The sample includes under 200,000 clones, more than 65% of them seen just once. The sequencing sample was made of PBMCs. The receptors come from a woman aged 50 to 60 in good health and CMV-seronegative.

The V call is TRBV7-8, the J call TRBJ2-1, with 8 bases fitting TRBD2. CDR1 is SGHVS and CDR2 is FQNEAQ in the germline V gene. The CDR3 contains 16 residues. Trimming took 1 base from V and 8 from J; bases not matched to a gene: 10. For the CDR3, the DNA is TGTGCCAGCAGCTTAGTCATTCGGGGGGGCGGGTATGAGCAGTTCTTC. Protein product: CASSLVIRGGGYEQFF.

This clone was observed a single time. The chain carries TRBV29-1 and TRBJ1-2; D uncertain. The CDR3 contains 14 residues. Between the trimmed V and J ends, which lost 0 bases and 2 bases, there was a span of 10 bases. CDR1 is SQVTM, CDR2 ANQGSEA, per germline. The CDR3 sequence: CSVEDLRLNYGYTF. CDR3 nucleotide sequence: TGCAGCGTTGAAGATCTCCGTCTAAACTATGGCTACACCTTC. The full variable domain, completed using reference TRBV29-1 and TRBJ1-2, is SAVISQKPSRDICQRGTSLTIQCQVDSQVTMMFWYRQQPGQSLTLIATANQGSEATYESGFVIDKFPISRPNLTFSTLTVSNMSPEDSSIYLCSVEDLRLNYGYTFGSGTRLTVV.

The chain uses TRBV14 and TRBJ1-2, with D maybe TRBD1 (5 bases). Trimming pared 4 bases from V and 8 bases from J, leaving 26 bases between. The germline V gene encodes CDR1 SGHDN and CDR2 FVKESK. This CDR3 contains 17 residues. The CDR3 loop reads CASSRIYGHGEGGGYTF. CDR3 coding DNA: TGTGCCAGCAGCCGGATTTACGGACACGGTGAGGGAGGCGGCTACACCTTC.

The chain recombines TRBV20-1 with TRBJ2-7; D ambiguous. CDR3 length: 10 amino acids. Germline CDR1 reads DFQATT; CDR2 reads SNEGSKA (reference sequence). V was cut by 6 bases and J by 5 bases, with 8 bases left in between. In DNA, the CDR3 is TGCAGTGCCCAATCGGACGAGCAGTACTTC. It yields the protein CSAQSDEQYF.

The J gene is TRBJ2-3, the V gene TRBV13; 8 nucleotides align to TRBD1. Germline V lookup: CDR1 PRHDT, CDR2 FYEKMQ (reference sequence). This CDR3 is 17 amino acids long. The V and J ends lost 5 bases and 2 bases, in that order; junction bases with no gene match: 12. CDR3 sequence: CASSQLTGGSPTDTQYF. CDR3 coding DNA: TGTGCCAGCAGCCAACTAACAGGGGGATCGCCCACAGATACGCAGTATTTT.

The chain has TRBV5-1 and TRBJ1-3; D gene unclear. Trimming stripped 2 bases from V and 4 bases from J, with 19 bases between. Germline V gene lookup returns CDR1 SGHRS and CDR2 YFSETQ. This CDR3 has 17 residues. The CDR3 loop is CASSFDSARSGGNTIYF. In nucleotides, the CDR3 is TGCGCCAGCAGCTTCGATTCAGCCCGGAGTGGAGGAAACACCATATATTTT.

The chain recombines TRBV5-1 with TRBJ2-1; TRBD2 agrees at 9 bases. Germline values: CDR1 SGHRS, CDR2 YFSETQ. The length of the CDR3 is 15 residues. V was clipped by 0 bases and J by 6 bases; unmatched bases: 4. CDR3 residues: CASSLGSGRGNEQFF. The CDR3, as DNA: TGCGCCAGCAGCTTGGGTAGCGGGAGAGGCAATGAGCAGTTCTTC.

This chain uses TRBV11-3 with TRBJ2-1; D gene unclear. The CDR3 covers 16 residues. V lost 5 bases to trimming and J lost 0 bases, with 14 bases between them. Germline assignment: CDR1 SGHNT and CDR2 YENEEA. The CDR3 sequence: CASSPTLPSSYNEQFF. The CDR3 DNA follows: TGTGCCAGCAGCCCAACCCTCCCGAGCTCCTACAATGAGCAGTTCTTC.

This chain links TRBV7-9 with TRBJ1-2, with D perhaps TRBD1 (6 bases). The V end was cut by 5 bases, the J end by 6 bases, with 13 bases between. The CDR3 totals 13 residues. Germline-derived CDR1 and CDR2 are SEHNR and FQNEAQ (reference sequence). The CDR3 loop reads CASSRRDNNGYTF. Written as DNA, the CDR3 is TGTGCCAGCAGCCGCCGGGACAACAATGGCTACACCTTC.

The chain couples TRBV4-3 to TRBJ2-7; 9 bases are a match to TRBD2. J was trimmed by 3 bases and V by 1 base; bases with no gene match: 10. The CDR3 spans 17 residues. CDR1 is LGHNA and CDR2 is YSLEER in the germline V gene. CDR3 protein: CASSQAKSSGSYYEQYF. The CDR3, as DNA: TGCGCCAGCAGCCAAGCCAAGAGTAGCGGGAGCTACTACGAGCAGTACTTC.

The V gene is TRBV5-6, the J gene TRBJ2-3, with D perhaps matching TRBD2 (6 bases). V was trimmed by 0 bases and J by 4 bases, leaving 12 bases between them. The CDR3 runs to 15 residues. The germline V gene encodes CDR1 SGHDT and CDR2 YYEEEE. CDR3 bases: TGTGCCAGCAGCTTGGAACTAGCATGGCCAGATACGCAGTATTTT. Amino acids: CASSLELAWPDTQYF.

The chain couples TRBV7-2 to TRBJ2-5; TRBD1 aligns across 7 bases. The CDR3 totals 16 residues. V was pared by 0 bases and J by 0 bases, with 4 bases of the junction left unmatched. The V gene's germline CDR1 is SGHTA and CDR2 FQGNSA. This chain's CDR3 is CASSLASDRYQETQYF. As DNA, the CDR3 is TGTGCCAGCAGCTTAGCCTCGGACAGGTACCAAGAGACCCAGTACTTC.

CDR3 residues: CASSLARTGLAGKYNEQFF. The CDR3 DNA follows: TGTGCCAGCAGCTTAGCCCGAACTGGACTAGCGGGGAAATACAATGAGCAGTTCTTC. V is TRBV7-8 and J is TRBJ2-1; 12 nucleotides line up with TRBD2. Germline CDR1 and CDR2: SGHVS and FQNEAQ. V trimming: 0 bases; J trimming: 4 bases; junction bases outside the gene matches: 10. The CDR3 is 19 amino acids.

DNA of the CDR3: TGCGCCAGCAGCGAAAGTCAGTCCTACGAGCAGTACTTC. The encoded protein is CASSESQSYEQYF. The chain couples TRBV4-3 to TRBJ2-7; no definite D call. Trimming took off 5 bases at V and 1 base at J, with 9 bases between the two ends. The CDR3 length is 13 residues. Germline CDR1 reads LGHNA; CDR2 reads YSLEER.

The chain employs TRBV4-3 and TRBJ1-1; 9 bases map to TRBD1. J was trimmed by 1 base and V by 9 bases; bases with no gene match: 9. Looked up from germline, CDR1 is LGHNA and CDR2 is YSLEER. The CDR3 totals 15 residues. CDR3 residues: CASSDTGQGNTEAFF. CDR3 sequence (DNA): TGCGCCAGTAGCGATACGGGACAGGGGAACACTGAAGCTTTCTTT.

For the CDR3, the DNA is TGCGCCAGCAGCCAATTAACCCCGGGGGGGAAAGGGGATACGCAGTATTTT. Encoded protein: CASSQLTPGGKGDTQYF. The V call is TRBV4-3, the J call TRBJ2-3, with TRBD2 matching over 8 bases. This CDR3 comprises 17 residues. Trimming removed 2 bases from V and 6 bases from J; junction bases left unmatched: 13. Germline V lookup: CDR1 LGHNA, CDR2 YSLEER.

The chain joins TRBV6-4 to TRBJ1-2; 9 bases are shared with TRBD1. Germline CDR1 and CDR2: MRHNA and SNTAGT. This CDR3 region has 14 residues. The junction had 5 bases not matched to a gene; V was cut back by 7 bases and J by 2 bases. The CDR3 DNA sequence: TGTGCCAGCACACCGGGACAGGGCAACTATGGCTACACCTTC. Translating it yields CASTPGQGNYGYTF.

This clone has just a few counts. Written as DNA, the CDR3 is TGTGCCAGCGCCTCCGGGGCGGGGGTCCCCGATGAGCAGTTCTTC. This encodes CASASGAGVPDEQFF. V and J are TRBV25-1 and TRBJ2-1; 7 nucleotides match TRBD2. The CDR3 totals 15 residues. V was clipped by 8 bases and J by 8 bases; unmatched bases: 15. Germline V gives CDR1 MGHDK, CDR2 SYGVNS.

CDR3 nucleotides: TGTGCCAGCAGCCGACAGACAGGCCCCTATGGCTACACCTTC. Protein sequence: CASSRQTGPYGYTF. The rearrangement links TRBV28 to TRBJ1-2; D possibly corresponds to TRBD1 (6 bases). CDR1 is MDHEN and CDR2 is SYDVKM in the germline V gene. The CDR3 totals 14 residues. Trimming took off 6 bases at V and 4 bases at J, with 15 bases between the two ends.